Listed here is a single TCR beta chain. No antigen is known for it. This table comes from immunoSEQ multiplex PCR, and its TCRdb copy is limited to in-frame clones, with some not included. This sample has under 140,000 clones; about 88% occur once, and the top ten carry over 1.5%. This sample is drawn from a study of T cell responses to AZD1222 COVID-19 vaccine. Study conclusions and caveats: Only after the peak T cell response were repertoires sampled. Unmutated regions of variants are reportedly targeted by nearly half of spike-specific TCRs. After two AZD1222 doses, spike-specific TCR breadth and depth rose versus day 0. The donor group comprised mostly white British people and more females; the analysis possibly underestimated clonal diversity.

Germline V gene data show CDR1 as MNHEY and CDR2 as SVGAGI. The CDR3 spans 13 residues. V dropped 6 bases and J dropped 6; count of bases not matched to a gene: 6. The chain combines TRBV6-5 with TRBJ1-2; 8 bases are a match to TRBD1. Here the sequenced sample was peripheral blood, taken on day 0 of AZD1222 vaccination. This receptor was obtained from an adult in good health. CDR3 residues: CASRQTTGDGYTF. CDR3 nucleotides: TGTGCCAGCAGGCAAACGACAGGGGATGGCTACACCTTC.